The clone carrying this T cell receptor beta chain was seen at least ten times. Antigen unknown. These data come from a study of neurological immune-mediated disorders. On the study more broadly: Disease course was recorded as relapsing-remitting for some 31 and secondary progressive for about 9% of the 34 multiple sclerosis patients. Study-level results: When the repertoires were sorted by phylogenetic grouping, those of 18 of 34 multiple sclerosis patients ended up in one related-CDR3 cluster, a possible signature.

This CDR3 is built from 13 residues. Looked up from germline, CDR1 is MNHEY and CDR2 is SVGAGI. The J segment lost 2 bases and the V segment lost 8 bases, leaving 2 bases of the junction unmatched. The cDNA came from 5'RACE with 10-nucleotide random UMIs. TCRdb re-called the 5' RACE reads through MiXCR, storing one row per CDR3 protein. Of some 60,000 distinct CDR3 sequences in the sample, around 3.6% were seen once. This TCR came from a woman younger than 45 with multiple sclerosis. The chain combines TRBV6-5 with TRBJ1-5; 8 bases are shared with TRBD1. What was sequenced was PBMCs. The CDR3 nucleotides are TGTGCCAGCTCACAGGGGGGCAATCAGCCCCAGCATTTT. Protein: CASSQGGNQPQHF.